There are a few counts of the clone carrying this TCR beta chain. The antigen remains undetermined. For TCRbeta, the library was prepared with unique molecular identifiers. TCRdb re-derived calls from the PCR reads in MiXCR, one entry per CDR3 protein. The data hold about 590,000 distinct CDR3 sequences, with roughly 13% observed a single time. This specimen comes from a study of T-cell reconstitution after alpha-beta-depleted transplantation in children. Study-wide findings and caveats: After transplant, high TCRbeta diversity at day 60 in some patients arose from surviving recipient T cells and thymic progenitors. Diversity and T-cell counts at one year after transplant derived mostly from new T cells. Several hundred rapidly expanded clones from non-depleted graft cells reportedly supplied alpha-beta T cells about two months post-transplant.

Germline values: CDR1 DFQATT, CDR2 SNEGSKA (reference sequence). V gave up 0 bases and J gave up 5 bases, with 20 bases separating them. This CDR3 region has 17 residues. The J gene is TRBJ2-1, the V gene TRBV20-1, with D possibly being TRBD1 (6 bases). This receptor was taken from a male patient between 10 and 17 years old who had a stem cell transplant for acute myeloid leukemia, so the T cells may come from the graft donor. Sequencing was performed on PBMCs, mostly from graft donor cells, taken 360 days after TCRalphabeta/CD19-depleted stem cell transplant. The CDR3 reads CSARDIPIQGPHNEQFF. The CDR3 region has the DNA TGCAGTGCTAGAGATATTCCCATACAGGGACCCCACAATGAGCAGTTCTTC.